The clone carrying this T cell receptor (beta chain) appeared a few times. The antigen is unknown. MiXCR, applied by TCRdb to the 5' RACE reads, yields one record per CDR3 protein. The data show some 660,000 distinct CDR3 sequences, less than 10% seen once. Among all donors, each was a healthy Caucasian. The data are from a study of identical twins. Study-level findings and limits: Shared out-of-frame alpha sequences (those common to twins) showed excess low generation probability. Memory repertoires lacked the insertion deficit that abundant cord blood beta clonotypes showed.

Trimming stripped 2 bases from V and 1 base from J, with 11 bases between. The CDR3 sequence is 15 residues long. Germline CDR1 reads MNHEY; CDR2 reads SVGAGI. The data were also submitted as part of a second study, on yellow fever vaccine responses in identical twins.

The sequenced material came from PBMCs. This receptor was taken from a woman under 30 in good health. The chain couples TRBV6-5 to TRBJ2-5, with D possibly being TRBD1 (5 bases). The CDR3 DNA is TGTGCCAGCAGTTACGCCTCCAGGGTCCAAGAGACCCAGTACTTC. Amino acid sequence: CASSYASRVQETQYF.